The 9 T cell receptor beta chains in this list originate from one sample, sequenced in a study of CD4 T cells in relation to SARS-CoV-2 and coronaviruses. Produced via immunoSEQ multiplex PCR; TCRdb's table is partial and in-frame only. The sample holds about 68,000 clones, 85% to 95% seen once. Unexposed donor CD4+ T cells date from about 2011-2018, before the COVID-19 pandemic. The sequencing sample was made of naive CD4+ T cells from PBMCs. Subset given: naive CD4+ T cells isolated by negative enrichment. The receptor set was obtained from a human donor in good health.

The chain employs TRBV19 and TRBJ1-2, with D possibly being TRBD1 (5 bases). The germline V gene has CDR1 LNHDA and CDR2 SQIVND (reference sequence). Trimming removed 7 bases from V and 5 bases from J, with 20 bases in between. This CDR3 is 15 amino acids long. In nucleotides, the CDR3 is TGTGCCAGTACCCTGACGGGGGAACCGCCTTATGGCTACACCTTC. Protein sequence: CASTLTGEPPYGYTF.

The rearrangement uses TRBV6-2 or TRBV6-3 and TRBJ1-5; D perhaps matches TRBD1 (6 bases). Trimming removed 6 bases at V and 4 bases at J, with 13 bases between. This CDR3 has 14 residues. Germline lookup yields CDR1 MNHEY and CDR2 SVGEGT. CDR3: CASSSRTENQPQHF. The CDR3, as DNA: TGTGCCAGCAGCTCAAGGACAGAAAATCAGCCCCAGCATTTT.

This rearrangement joins TRBV7-8 to TRBJ1-5; a possible D gene is TRBD1 (6 bases). V shed 1 base and J shed 7 bases, with 11 bases lying between them. Germline assignment: CDR1 SGHVS and CDR2 FQNEAQ. The CDR3 sequence is 14 residues long. CDR3 protein: CASSLDRVGQPQHF. In DNA form, the CDR3 reads TGTGCCAGCAGCTTAGACAGGGTGGGGCAGCCCCAGCATTTT. Complete variable domain (other parts from reference TRBV7-8 and TRBJ1-5): GAGVSQSPRYKVAKRGQDVALRCDPISGHVSLFWYQQALGQGPEFLTYFQNEAQLDKSGLPSDRFFAERPEGSVSTLKIQRTQQEDSAVYLCASSLDRVGQPQHFGDGTRLSIL.

Only one count was recorded for this clone. This rearrangement joins TRBV9 to TRBJ1-1; 11 nucleotides align to TRBD1. The CDR3 spans 16 residues. Germline CDR1 reads SGDLS; CDR2 reads YYNGEE. V was pared by 4 bases and J by 4 bases, with 9 bases of the junction left unmatched. The CDR3 DNA reads as TGTGCCAGCAGCCGATCCCCGGGGACAGGGGGCACTGAAGCTTTCTTT. Encoded protein: CASSRSPGTGGTEAFF.

This clone was recorded once. The chain has TRBV7-2 and TRBJ1-2; 7 bases match TRBD1. V shed 5 bases, J shed 4 bases, and the junction held 1 base outside the gene matches. The CDR3 runs 12 residues. Germline CDR1 SGHTA, CDR2 FQGNSA. The CDR3: CASSPGGYGYTF. The CDR3 DNA follows: TGTGCCAGCAGCCCAGGGGGCTATGGCTACACCTTC. The entire variable domain, with the rest obtained from reference TRBV7-2 and TRBJ1-2, is as follows: GAGVSQSPSNKVTEKGKDVELRCDPISGHTALYWYRQSLGQGLEFLIYFQGNSAPDKSGLPSDRFSAERTGGSVSTLTIQRTQQEDSAVYLCASSPGGYGYTFGSGTRLTVV.

V and J are TRBV12-3 or TRBV12-4 and TRBJ2-7; D could derive from TRBD1 or TRBD2 (5 bases each). CDR3 length equals 13 residues. The V and J ends lost 6 bases and 3 bases respectively, with 12 bases between them. CDR3 bases: TGTGCCAGCAGCCCGGGGCCAAACTACGAGCAGTACTTC. This translates into CASSPGPNYEQYF.

The chain employs TRBV5-6 and TRBJ2-7; TRBD2 matches at 14 bases. The CDR3 runs to 17 residues. Losses at the gene ends were 4 bases for V and 0 bases for J; bases not matched to a gene: 6. Germline V CDR1 and CDR2: SGHDT, YYEEEE. CDR3 loop: CASSLLGLAGGSYEQYF. CDR3 sequence (DNA): TGTGCCAGCAGCCTACTAGGACTAGCGGGAGGCTCCTACGAGCAGTACTTC. The variable domain in full, completed from reference TRBV5-6 and TRBJ2-7, reads DAGVTQSPTHLIKTRGQQVTLRCSPKSGHDTVSWYQQALGQGPQFIFQYYEEEERQRGNFPDRFSGHQFPNYSSELNVNALLLGDSALYLCASSLLGLAGGSYEQYFGPGTRLTVT.

The chain carries TRBV5-1 and TRBJ2-7; 7 bases map to TRBD2. V dropped 6 bases and J dropped 1; count of bases not matched to a gene: 7. Per the germline V gene, CDR1 is SGHRS and CDR2 is YFSETQ. CDR3 length equals 14 residues. CDR3: CASKGGLPSYEQYF. Written as DNA, the CDR3 is TGCGCCAGCAAGGGAGGGCTGCCGTCCTACGAGCAGTACTTC. The full variable domain, completed using reference TRBV5-1 and TRBJ2-7, is KAGVTQTPRYLIKTRGQQVTLSCSPISGHRSVSWYQQTPGQGLQFLFEYFSETQRNKGNFPGRFSGRQFSNSRSEMNVSTLELGDSALYLCASKGGLPSYEQYFGPGTRLTVT.

V gene TRBV4-1 combines with J gene TRBJ1-5; no clear D. CDR1 MGHRA and CDR2 YSYEKL come from the germline V gene. This CDR3 contains 14 residues. The germline V and J ends were trimmed by 0 bases and 6 bases, with 9 bases remaining between them. The CDR3 DNA is TGCGCCAGCAGCCAAGATTCTTCGGGTCAGCCCCAGCATTTT. Translating it yields CASSQDSSGQPQHF.